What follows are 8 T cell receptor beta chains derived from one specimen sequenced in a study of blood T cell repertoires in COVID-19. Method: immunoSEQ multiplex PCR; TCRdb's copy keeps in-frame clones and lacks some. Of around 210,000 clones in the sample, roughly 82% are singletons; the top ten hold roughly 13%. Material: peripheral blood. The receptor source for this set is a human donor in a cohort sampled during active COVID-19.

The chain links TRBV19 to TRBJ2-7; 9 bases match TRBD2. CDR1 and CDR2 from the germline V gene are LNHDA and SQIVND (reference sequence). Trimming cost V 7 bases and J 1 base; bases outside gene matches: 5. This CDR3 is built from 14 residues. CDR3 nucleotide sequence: TGTGCCAGTACCAGCGGGAGGCGGTCCTACGAGCAGTACTTC. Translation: CASTSGRRSYEQYF.

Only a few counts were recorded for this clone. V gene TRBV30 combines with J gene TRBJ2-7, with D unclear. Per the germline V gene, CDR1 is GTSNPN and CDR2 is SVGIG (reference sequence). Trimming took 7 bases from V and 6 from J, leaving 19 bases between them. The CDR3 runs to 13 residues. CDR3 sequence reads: CAFALNRVSEQYF. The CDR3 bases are TGTGCCTTCGCCCTCAATCGGGTCTCCGAGCAGTACTTC.

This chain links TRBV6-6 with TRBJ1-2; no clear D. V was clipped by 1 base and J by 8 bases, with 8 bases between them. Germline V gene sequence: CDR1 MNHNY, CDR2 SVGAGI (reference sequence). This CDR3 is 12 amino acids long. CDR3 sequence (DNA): TGTGCCAGCAGTTACTACGGCGGCGGCTACACCTTC. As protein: CASSYYGGGYTF.

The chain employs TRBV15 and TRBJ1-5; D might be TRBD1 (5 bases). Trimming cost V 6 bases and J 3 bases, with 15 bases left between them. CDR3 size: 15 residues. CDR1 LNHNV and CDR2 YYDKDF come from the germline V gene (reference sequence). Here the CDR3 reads CATSDDGTVNQPQHF. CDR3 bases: TGTGCCACCAGTGATGACGGGACTGTCAATCAGCCCCAGCATTTT.

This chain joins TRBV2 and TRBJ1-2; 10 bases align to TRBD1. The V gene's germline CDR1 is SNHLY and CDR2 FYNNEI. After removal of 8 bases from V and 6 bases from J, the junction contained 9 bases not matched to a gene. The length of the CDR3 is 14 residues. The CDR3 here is CASHPGQGSHGYTF. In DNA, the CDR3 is TGTGCCAGCCACCCGGGACAGGGGAGCCATGGCTACACCTTC.

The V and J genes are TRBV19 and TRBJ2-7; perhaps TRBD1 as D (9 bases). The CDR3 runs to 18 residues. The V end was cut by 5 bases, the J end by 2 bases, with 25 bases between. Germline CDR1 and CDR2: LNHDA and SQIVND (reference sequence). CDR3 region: CASSSPPGGGQGPYEQYF. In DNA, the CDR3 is TGTGCCAGTAGTTCACCACCGGGAGGGGGACAGGGACCCTACGAGCAGTACTTC.

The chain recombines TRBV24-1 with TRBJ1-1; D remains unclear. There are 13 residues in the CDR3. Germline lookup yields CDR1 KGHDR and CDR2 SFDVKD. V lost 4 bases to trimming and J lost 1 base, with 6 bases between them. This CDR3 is CATSEAGNTEAFF. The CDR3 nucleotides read TGTGCCACCAGTGAGGCTGGGAACACTGAAGCTTTCTTT.

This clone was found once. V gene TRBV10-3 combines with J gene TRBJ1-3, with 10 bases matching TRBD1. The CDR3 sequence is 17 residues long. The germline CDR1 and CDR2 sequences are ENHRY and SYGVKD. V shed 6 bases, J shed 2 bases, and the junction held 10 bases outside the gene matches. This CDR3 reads CAISYTRDRGPGNTIYF. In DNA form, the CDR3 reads TGTGCCATCAGCTATACTCGGGACAGGGGTCCTGGAAACACCATATATTTT.